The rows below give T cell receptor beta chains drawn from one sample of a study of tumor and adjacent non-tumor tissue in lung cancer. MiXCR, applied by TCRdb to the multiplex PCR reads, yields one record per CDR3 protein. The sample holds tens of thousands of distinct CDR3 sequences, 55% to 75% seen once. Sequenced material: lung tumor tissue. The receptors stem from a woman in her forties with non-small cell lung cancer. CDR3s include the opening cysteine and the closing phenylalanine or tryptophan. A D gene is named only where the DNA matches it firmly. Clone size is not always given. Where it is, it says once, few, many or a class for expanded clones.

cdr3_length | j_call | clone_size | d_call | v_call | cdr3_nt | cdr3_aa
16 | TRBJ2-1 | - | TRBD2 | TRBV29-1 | TGCAGCGTTGAGGTAATGACTAGCGGGAGGGGGGGTGAGCAATTCTTC | CSVEVMTSGRGGEQFF
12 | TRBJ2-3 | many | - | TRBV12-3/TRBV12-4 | TGTGCCAGCAGTTCAGGCACAGATACGCAGTATTTT | CASSSGTDTQYF
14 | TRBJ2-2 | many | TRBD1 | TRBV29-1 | TGCAGCGTTCGGGTACAGGGGGATGCCGGGGAGCTGTTTTTT | CSVRVQGDAGELFF
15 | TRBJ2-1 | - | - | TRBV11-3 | TGTGGCAGCAGCCCGAGGATTAGTGGGACCAATGAGCAGTTCTTC | CGSSPRISGTNEQFF
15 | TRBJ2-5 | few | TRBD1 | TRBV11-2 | TGTGTCAGTACCAAATTTGGACAGGCACAAGAGACCCAGTACTTC | CVSTKFGQAQETQYF
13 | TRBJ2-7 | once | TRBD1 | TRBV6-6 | TGTGCTAGCAGTAGGACAGGGGGCGCCGAGCAGTGCTTC | CASSRTGGAEQCF
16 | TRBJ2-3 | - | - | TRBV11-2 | TGTGTCAGCAGCTTAACGTCTAGCTCTAGCACAGATACGCAGTATTTT | CVSSLTSSSSTDTQYF
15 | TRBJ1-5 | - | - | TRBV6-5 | TGTGCCAGCAGTTACTCGATATGGAATGATCAGCCACAGCATTTT | CASSYSIWNDQPQHF
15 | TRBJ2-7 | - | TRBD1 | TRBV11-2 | TGTCCCAGCAGCTTACGTCGGGACAGTCAGCTTGAGCAGTACTTC | CPSSLRRDSQLEQYF
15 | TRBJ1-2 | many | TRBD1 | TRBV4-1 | TGCGCCAGCAGCCAAGGGGACAGGGGGGGAGATGGCTACACCTTC | CASSQGDRGGDGYTF
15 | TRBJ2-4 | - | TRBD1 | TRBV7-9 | TGTGCCAGGAGAGACGACAGGGCACCGAAAAACATTCAGTACTTC | CARRDDRAPKNIQYF
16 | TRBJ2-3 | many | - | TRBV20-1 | TGCAGTGCTAGAAAGTTCGGGACGGGGTTCACAGATACGCAGTATTTT | CSARKFGTGFTDTQYF
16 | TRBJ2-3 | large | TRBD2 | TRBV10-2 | TGCGCCAGCAGATTGACGCCTAGCGGCCTCACAGATACGCAGTATTTT | CASRLTPSGLTDTQYF
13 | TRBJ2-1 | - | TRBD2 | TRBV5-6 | TGTACCAGCAGCGCGTTAGCGGGGGCCGAGGAGTTCTTC | CTSSALAGAEEFF
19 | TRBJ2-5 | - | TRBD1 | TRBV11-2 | TGTGCCTGCAGCTTATGGCTACACGCGGACAGGGGGCGCGGAGAGACCCAGTACTTC | CACSLWLHADRGRGETQYF
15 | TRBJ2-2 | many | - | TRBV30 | TGTGCCTGGAGCTCGGGGACGAGGAACACCGGGGAGCTGTTTTTT | CAWSSGTRNTGELFF
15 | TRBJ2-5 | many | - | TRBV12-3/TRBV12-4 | TGTGCCAGCAGTTTCCAGGAGGGGGGCCAAGAGACCCAGTACTTC | CASSFQEGGQETQYF
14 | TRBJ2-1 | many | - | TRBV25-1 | TGTGCCAGCAGTCGGAGCGGCTCCTACAATGAGCAGTTCTTC | CASSRSGSYNEQFF
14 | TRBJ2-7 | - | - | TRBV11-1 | TGTGCCAGTGGTATGCGGGGCGGAGTGTACGAGCAGTACTTC | CASGMRGGVYEQYF
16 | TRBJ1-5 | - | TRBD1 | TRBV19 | TGTGCCAGTAAACCGTTCGACAGGGGCCGGAATCAGCCCCAGCATTTT | CASKPFDRGRNQPQHF
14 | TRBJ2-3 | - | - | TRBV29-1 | TGCAGCGTTAAAGATCCGGGGGCCGGAGATACACAGTATTTT | CSVKDPGAGDTQYF
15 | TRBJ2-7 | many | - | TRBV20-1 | TGCAGTGCTCCAAAAGGCAGAATATTCTCCTACGAGCAGTACTTC | CSAPKGRIFSYEQYF
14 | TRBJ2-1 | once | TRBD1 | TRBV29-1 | TGCAGCGTTGCTGGGGGACAGATCTACAATGATCAGTTCTTC | CSVAGGQIYNDQFF
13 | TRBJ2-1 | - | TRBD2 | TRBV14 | TGTGCCAGCAGCATACAGAGGGAGGGGGAGCAGTTCTTC | CASSIQREGEQFF
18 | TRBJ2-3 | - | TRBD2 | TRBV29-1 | TGCAGCGTTCCCGGGATTAGCGGGGGTTACGATGGCACAGATACGCAGTATTTT | CSVPGISGGYDGTDTQYF
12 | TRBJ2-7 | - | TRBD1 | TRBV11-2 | TGTGCCAGCAACCGGACAGGGTCCGAGCACTACTTC | CASNRTGSEHYF
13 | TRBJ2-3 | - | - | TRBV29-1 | TGCAGCGTTGAGGGGGGGCTCACAGACACCCAGTATTTT | CSVEGGLTDTQYF
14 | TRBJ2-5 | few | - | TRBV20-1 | TGCAGTGCTAGTGAGCCTAAGAAGCAAGAGACCCAGTACTTC | CSASEPKKQETQYF
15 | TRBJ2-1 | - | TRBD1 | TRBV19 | TGTGCCAGTACAAATAACAGGGGCCCCTACAATGAGCAGTTCTTC | CASTNNRGPYNEQFF
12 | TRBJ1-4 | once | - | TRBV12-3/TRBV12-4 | TGTGTCAGCAGACACTTTAATGAAAAACTGTTCTTT | CVSRHFNEKLFF
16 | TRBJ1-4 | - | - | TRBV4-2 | TGTGCCAACAGCCAAGACGACACAGCAACTAATAAAAAACTGTTTTTT | CANSQDDTATNKKLFF
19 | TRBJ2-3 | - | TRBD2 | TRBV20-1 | TGCAGTGCGGATAGCGGGACTAGCGGGACCAAGACACACATAGATACGCAGTATTTT | CSADSGTSGTKTHIDTQYF
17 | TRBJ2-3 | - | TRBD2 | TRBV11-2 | TGTGCTAGCAGCTTAATTGGCGGGGGGGAAAGCACAGATATGCAGTATTTT | CASSLIGGGESTDMQYF
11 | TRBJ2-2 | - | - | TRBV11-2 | TGTGCCAGCAGCTTCGGTGGGGATGTGTTTTTT | CASSFGGDVFF
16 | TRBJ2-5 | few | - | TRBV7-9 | TGTGCCAGCAGCTGGGCCTCGGGATCAGACCAAGGGACCCAGTACTTC | CASSWASGSDQGTQYF
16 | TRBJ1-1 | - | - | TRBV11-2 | TGTGTCAGTAGCGTAGAGTCAGGCCTGGCGGACACTGAAGCTTTCTTT | CVSSVESGLADTEAFF
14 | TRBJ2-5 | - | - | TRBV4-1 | TGCACCAGCAGCCAAAGCGGAGCCGAGGAGACCCAGTACTTC | CTSSQSGAEETQYF
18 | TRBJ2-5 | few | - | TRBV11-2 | TGTGCCAGCAGCTTAGCGAGGCTAGCCCTGGGAAAAAAAGAGACCCAGTACTTC | CASSLARLALGKKETQYF
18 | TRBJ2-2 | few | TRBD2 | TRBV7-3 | TGTGCCAGCAGCTTAGTCGCCGGGACTAGCCTTAACACTGGGGAGCTGTTTTTT | CASSLVAGTSLNTGELFF